These T cell receptor beta chains were read from a single sample in a study of vaccination and CD4 T cells after COVID-19. Their specific antigens are unknown. TCRdb called the PCR reads again in MiXCR, with one record for every CDR3 protein. The profile shows more than 20,000 distinct CDR3 sequences, under 55% of them singletons. What was sequenced was CD4+ T cells from blood, cultured in vitro. The source of these receptors is a human donor who had recovered from COVID-19. CDR3s include the opening cysteine and the closing phenylalanine or tryptophan. Not every row has a clone size; where given, it reads once, few, many or a size class.

CDR3: CASSLDGLAGRTDTQYF
size: -
V: TRBV7-2
J: TRBJ2-3

CDR3: CASSLVGSPRNQPQHF
size: -
V: TRBV28
J: TRBJ1-5

CDR3: CASSLTGEQYF
size: -
V: TRBV5-4
J: TRBJ2-7

CDR3: CASSGESTEAFF
size: once
V: TRBV9
J: TRBJ1-1

CDR3: CASSFDSLNNEQFF
size: few
V: TRBV27
J: TRBJ2-1

CDR3: CASGLENRYYGYTF
size: -
V: TRBV12-5
J: TRBJ1-2

CDR3: CASSARSGGETQYF
size: -
V: TRBV5-4
J: TRBJ2-5

CDR3: CASSLDPGNSYEQYF
size: -
V: TRBV5-4
J: TRBJ2-7

CDR3: CASSLGGAREKLFF
size: few
V: TRBV27
J: TRBJ1-4

CDR3: CASRLLAGFYEQYF
size: -
V: TRBV6-1
J: TRBJ2-7

CDR3: CASSAPRLGYGYTF
size: -
V: TRBV9
J: TRBJ1-2

CDR3: CATRATSGLDTQYF
size: few
V: TRBV15
J: TRBJ2-3

CDR3: CASSTGDSPQPQHF
size: few
V: TRBV12-3/TRBV12-4
J: TRBJ1-5

CDR3: CASSAGALDYGYTF
size: -
V: TRBV2
J: TRBJ1-2

CDR3: CASSPEGPRGQYF
size: -
V: TRBV27
J: TRBJ2-5

CDR3: CASSLTEHYGYTF
size: -
V: TRBV12-3/TRBV12-4
J: TRBJ1-2

CDR3: CASRAGVHEQYF
size: -
V: TRBV7-7
J: TRBJ2-7

CDR3: CSARDLAGGVENIQYF
size: -
V: TRBV20-1
J: TRBJ2-4

CDR3: CASTSEGRDNEQFF
size: -
V: TRBV6-9
J: TRBJ2-1

CDR3: CASSLEVGRTEAFF
size: -
V: TRBV5-5
J: TRBJ1-1

CDR3: CASSILGQGTFKETQYF
size: -
V: TRBV27
J: TRBJ2-5

CDR3: CASSAEGASSTGELFF
size: -
V: TRBV2
J: TRBJ2-2